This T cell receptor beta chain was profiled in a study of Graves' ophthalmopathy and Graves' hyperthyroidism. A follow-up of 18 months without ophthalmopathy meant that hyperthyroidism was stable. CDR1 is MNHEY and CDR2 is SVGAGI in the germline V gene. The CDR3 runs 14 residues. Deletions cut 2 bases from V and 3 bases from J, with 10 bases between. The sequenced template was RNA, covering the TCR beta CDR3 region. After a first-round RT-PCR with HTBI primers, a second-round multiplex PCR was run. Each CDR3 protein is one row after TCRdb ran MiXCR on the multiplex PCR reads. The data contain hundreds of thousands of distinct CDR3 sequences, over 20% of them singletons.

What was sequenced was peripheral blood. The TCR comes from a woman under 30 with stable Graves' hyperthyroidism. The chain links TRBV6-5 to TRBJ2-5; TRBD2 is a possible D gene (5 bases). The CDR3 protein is CASSYRHGKETQYF. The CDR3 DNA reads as TGTGCCAGCAGTTACAGACACGGGAAAGAGACCCAGTACTTC.